The next 5 T cell receptor beta chains were all read from a single sample in a study of blood T cell repertoires in COVID-19. Assay: immunoSEQ multiplex PCR; the TCRdb copy retains only in-frame clones and omits some. The sample includes 200,000 to 250,000 clones, about 90% of them seen just once. Source material: peripheral blood. Receptor source: a man at least 80 years old with acute or convalescent COVID-19.

The genes are TRBV11-2 and TRBJ1-1, with 7 bases matching TRBD1. V shed 3 bases and J 1 base; nucleotides not matched to a gene: 2. Per the germline V gene, CDR1 is SGHAT and CDR2 is FQNNGV. This CDR3 comprises 14 residues. The CDR3 DNA reads as TGTGCCAGCAGCTTGAGGACAGGGAACACTGAAGCTTTCTTT. Amino acids: CASSLRTGNTEAFF. Together with reference TRBV11-2 and TRBJ1-1, the CDR3 gives the full variable domain: EAGVAQSPRYKIIEKRQSVAFWCNPISGHATLYWYQQILGQGPKLLIQFQNNGVVDDSQLPKDRFSAERLKGVDSTLKIQPAKLEDSAVYLCASSLRTGNTEAFFGQGTRLTVV.

This clone was seen just once. The chain carries TRBV7-3 and TRBJ2-1, with D perhaps TRBD2 (11 bases). Trimming removed 4 bases at V and 4 bases at J, with 29 bases between. The CDR3 is made up of 20 amino acids. Germline V lookup: CDR1 SGHTA, CDR2 FQGTGA. This chain's CDR3 is CASSSDRGPAGLAGYNEQFF. CDR3 DNA sequence: TGTGCCAGCAGCTCCGACAGGGGGCCTGCAGGACTAGCGGGTTACAATGAGCAGTTCTTC.

The chain carries TRBV3-1 (or the pseudogene TRBV3-2) and TRBJ1-6, with no clear D. Germline CDR1 is LGHDT and CDR2 is YNNKEL (reference sequence). This CDR3 is 15 amino acids long. Trimming took 0 bases from V and 8 from J, leaving 11 bases between them. The CDR3 coding sequence is TGTGCCAGCAGCCAAGATGGAGAGGGATATTCACCCCTCCACTTT. The encoded protein is CASSQDGEGYSPLHF.

The J gene is TRBJ2-5, the V gene TRBV12-3 or TRBV12-4; 7 nucleotides align to TRBD2. Trimming took 5 bases from V and 5 from J; bases not matched to a gene: 5. The CDR3 extends over 13 amino acids. In DNA, the CDR3 is TGTGCCAGCAGTAGACGCGGGAGCGAGACCCAGTACTTC. Translation gives CASSRRGSETQYF.

The V gene is TRBV7-2, the J gene TRBJ2-7, with 10 nucleotides matching TRBD2. Trimming at V came to 5 bases and at J to 1 base, leaving 5 bases not matched to a gene. CDR1 is SGHTA and CDR2 is FQGNSA in the germline V gene. The CDR3 runs 15 residues. CDR3 DNA: TGTGCCAGCAGCCCTAGCGGGGGATGGTCCTACGAGCAGTACTTC. Amino acid sequence: CASSPSGGWSYEQYF.